This entry lists 20 T cell receptor beta chains sequenced from one sample in a study of identical twins. In TCRdb, the 5' RACE reads were re-called with MiXCR into one record per CDR3 protein. This sample has 1.5 million to 2 million distinct CDR3 sequences; under 35% occur once, and the top ten carry over 0.25%. The sample was cord blood. The receptors derive from a newborn girl in good health.

This clonotype was counted only a few times. The V call is TRBV20-1, the J call TRBJ1-1, with 7 bases lining up with TRBD1. The junction had 7 bases not matched to a gene; V was cut back by 5 bases and J by 4 bases. Germline loops: CDR1 DFQATT, CDR2 SNEGSKA (reference sequence). This CDR3 contains 13 residues. DNA for the CDR3: TGCAGTGCTCTCTCGGACAGGCCCACTGAAGCTTTCTTT. Translating it yields CSALSDRPTEAFF.

This clonotype turned up a few times. The rearrangement links TRBV5-6 to TRBJ2-7, with D hard to call. The germline V gene has CDR1 SGHDT and CDR2 YYEEEE. This CDR3 has 14 amino acids. V gave up 0 bases and J gave up 0 bases, with 7 bases separating them. The CDR3 sequence: CASSLVPRSYEQYF. CDR3 nucleotide sequence: TGTGCCAGCAGCTTGGTCCCCCGCTCCTACGAGCAGTACTTC.

This sequence joins TRBV6-5 and TRBJ2-7, with no clear D. V gave up 0 bases and J gave up 0 bases, with 12 bases separating them. The CDR3 contains 16 residues. Germline V CDR1 and CDR2: MNHEY, SVGAGI. The CDR3 sequence is CASSYSRQVLSYEQYF. The CDR3 region has the DNA TGTGCCAGCAGTTACTCGCGGCAGGTCCTCTCCTACGAGCAGTACTTC.

The CDR3 is CASSLSGFEGIDEQYF. Written as DNA, the CDR3 is TGTGCCAGCAGTTTATCAGGGTTCGAGGGGATTGACGAGCAGTACTTC. The chain links TRBV28 to TRBJ2-7; D might be TRBD1 or TRBD2, each matching 5 bases. The CDR3 runs 16 residues. V was trimmed by 1 base and J by 5 bases, leaving 18 bases between them. Germline assignment: CDR1 MDHEN and CDR2 SYDVKM.

The rearrangement joins TRBV5-1 to TRBJ2-3, with D perhaps TRBD2 (6 bases). The V gene lost 3 bases and the J gene lost 5 bases, with 13 bases spanning the gap. This CDR3 comprises 14 residues. Germline assignment: CDR1 SGHRS and CDR2 YFSETQ. The CDR3 loop is CASSSLRGRDTQYF. Written as DNA, the CDR3 is TGCGCCAGCAGCTCCCTCCGGGGGAGAGATACGCAGTATTTT.

The chain carries TRBV6-6 and TRBJ2-1, with 9 bases fitting TRBD2. The J call is doubtful: the DNA matches TRBJ2-7 better. Per germline, CDR1 MNHNY and CDR2 SVGAGI (reference sequence). The CDR3 has 14 residues. The CDR3 sequence is CASSKGLAYNEQYF. The CDR3 region has the DNA TGTGCCAGCAGCAAGGGACTAGCCTACAATGAGCAGTACTTC.

This sequence joins TRBV25-1 and TRBJ2-3, with D maybe TRBD2 (5 bases). V was clipped by 3 bases and J by 7 bases, with 17 bases between them. Germline V gene lookup returns CDR1 MGHDK and CDR2 SYGVNS. This CDR3 has 15 amino acids. DNA for the CDR3: TGTGCCAGCAGTGAGTCGGCCCCCAGAGGGTATACGCAGTATTTT. Amino acid sequence: CASSESAPRGYTQYF.

The rearrangement joins TRBV3-1 to TRBJ2-5, with unresolved D. The CDR3 spans 15 residues. V was trimmed by 0 bases and J by 4 bases, leaving 12 bases between them. Germline V gives CDR1 LGHDT, CDR2 YNNKEL (reference sequence). The CDR3 here is CASSQDRLYGETQYF. Here the CDR3 DNA reads TGTGCCAGCAGCCAAGATCGGCTTTATGGAGAGACCCAGTACTTC.

The genes are TRBV20-1 and TRBJ2-3; D possibly corresponds to TRBD2 (5 bases). V lost 6 bases to trimming and J lost 1 base, with 14 bases between them. The CDR3 length is 14 residues. Germline values: CDR1 DFQATT, CDR2 SNEGSKA (reference sequence). CDR3 region: CSATRRQGTDTQYF. CDR3 bases: TGCAGTGCAACCCGGAGGCAGGGCACAGATACGCAGTATTTT.

The chain has TRBV20-1 and TRBJ2-3; 8 nucleotides match TRBD2. The CDR3 runs 14 residues. Looked up from germline, CDR1 is DFQATT and CDR2 is SNEGSKA (reference sequence). The V gene end was trimmed by 2 bases and the J gene end by 6 bases; junction bases not matched to a gene: 7. CDR3 sequence reads: CSARTGRVTDTQYF. The CDR3 coding sequence is TGCAGTGCTAGAACCGGGAGGGTAACCGATACGCAGTATTTT.

This chain connects TRBV5-1 to TRBJ2-3; 7 positions match TRBD2. The V gene's germline CDR1 is SGHRS and CDR2 YFSETQ. The CDR3 loop spans 16 amino acids. J gave up 1 base and V 0 bases, and 5 bases lay outside the gene matches. The CDR3 loop reads CASSLAWTRGTDTQYF. CDR3 DNA: TGCGCCAGCAGCTTGGCTTGGACTAGGGGCACAGATACGCAGTATTTT.

The chain links TRBV11-2 to TRBJ2-5; D might be TRBD1 (5 bases). The V end was cut by 1 base, the J end by 5 bases, with 11 bases between. The length of the CDR3 is 14 residues. Germline V gives CDR1 SGHAT, CDR2 FQNNGV. In nucleotides, the CDR3 is TGTGCCAGCAGCTTAGTGTTAGGGGCGGAGACCCAGTACTTC. Translating it yields CASSLVLGAETQYF.

This clonotype was observed a handful of times. The rearrangement links TRBV10-3 to TRBJ2-7; 8 nucleotides line up with TRBD1. The germline CDR1 and CDR2 sequences are ENHRY and SYGVKD. CDR3 length: 13 residues. V was clipped by 11 bases and J by 0 bases; unmatched bases: 6. CDR3 sequence: CAAQTGVSYEQYF. The CDR3 nucleotides read TGTGCCGCTCAGACAGGGGTCTCCTACGAGCAGTACTTC.

This clonotype was seen more than once but under ten times. The chain couples TRBV5-1 to TRBJ2-1, with D maybe TRBD2 (6 bases). V lost 10 bases to trimming and J lost 8 bases, with 7 bases between them. Looked up from germline, CDR1 is SGHRS and CDR2 is YFSETQ. This CDR3 region has 9 residues. CDR3 residues: CAGGDEQFF. The CDR3 DNA follows: TGCGCCGGCGGGGATGAGCAGTTCTTC.

The V call is TRBV2, the J call TRBJ1-2; tentative D call: TRBD1 (5 bases). Trimming took off 7 bases at V and 8 bases at J, with 17 bases between the two ends. The CDR3 length is 13 residues. CDR1 is SNHLY, CDR2 FYNNEI, per germline. The CDR3 region has the DNA TGTGCCAGCATCGGGACGGCCTTGAAAGGCTACACCTTC. It encodes CASIGTALKGYTF.

This chain connects TRBV4-1 to TRBJ1-4, with 10 bases lining up with TRBD1. J was trimmed by 3 bases and V by 4 bases; bases with no gene match: 5. In germline, CDR1 is MGHRA, CDR2 YSYEKL. This CDR3 has 16 residues. CDR3 sequence (DNA): TGCGCCAGCAGCCGGGACAGGGGACTTGCTAATGAAAAACTGTTTTTT. Encoded protein: CASSRDRGLANEKLFF.

The gene calls are TRBV12-3 or TRBV12-4 and TRBJ1-5; TRBD1 matches at 7 bases. The CDR3 is 15 amino acids. V gave up 3 bases and J gave up 3 bases; unmatched junction bases: 5. The DNA of the CDR3 is TGTGCCAGCAGTTTCCGGGACAGCCTCAATCAGCCCCAGCATTTT. Protein sequence: CASSFRDSLNQPQHF.

This clonotype showed up many times. V usage is TRBV9 and J usage is TRBJ1-2; D is uncertain. The V end lost 0 bases, the J end lost 4 bases, and 7 bases lay between the germline ends. The germline CDR1 and CDR2 sequences are SGDLS and YYNGEE. The CDR3 spans 13 residues. The CDR3 protein is CASSVDVRYGYTF. The CDR3 region has the DNA TGTGCCAGCAGCGTAGATGTACGCTATGGCTACACCTTC.

V usage is TRBV28 and J usage is TRBJ2-1; D ambiguous. Per the germline V gene, CDR1 is MDHEN and CDR2 is SYDVKM. The V gene lost 5 bases and the J gene lost 9 bases, with 17 bases spanning the gap. The CDR3 runs 14 residues. CDR3: CASSISRVRVEQFF. The CDR3 DNA sequence: TGTGCCAGCAGTATTAGCCGCGTTCGGGTTGAGCAGTTCTTC.

The J gene is TRBJ2-7, the V gene TRBV6-5, with TRBD2 matching over 9 bases. This CDR3 has 16 amino acids. J was trimmed by 2 bases and V by 0 bases; bases with no gene match: 5. The germline V gene has CDR1 MNHEY and CDR2 SVGAGI. The CDR3 spells CASSYSASGATYEQYF. The CDR3, as DNA: TGTGCCAGCAGTTACTCAGCTAGCGGGGCCACCTACGAGCAGTACTTC.